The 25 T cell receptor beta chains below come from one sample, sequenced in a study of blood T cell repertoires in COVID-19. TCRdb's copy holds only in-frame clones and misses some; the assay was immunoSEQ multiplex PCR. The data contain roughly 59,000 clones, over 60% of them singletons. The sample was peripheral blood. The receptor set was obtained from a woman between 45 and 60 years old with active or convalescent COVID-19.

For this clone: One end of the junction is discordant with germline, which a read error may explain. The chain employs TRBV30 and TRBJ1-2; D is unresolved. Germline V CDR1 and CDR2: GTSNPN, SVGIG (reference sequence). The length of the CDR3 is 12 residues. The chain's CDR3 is CAWRRDNYGYTF. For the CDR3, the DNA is TGTGCCTGGAGGCGGGATAACTATGGCTACACTTTC.

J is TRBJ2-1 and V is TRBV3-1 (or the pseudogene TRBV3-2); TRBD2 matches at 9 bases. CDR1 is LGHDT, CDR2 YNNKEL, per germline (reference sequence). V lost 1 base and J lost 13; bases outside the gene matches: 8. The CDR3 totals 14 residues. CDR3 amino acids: CASSQVLAGWPQFF. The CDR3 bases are TGTGCCAGCAGCCAAGTACTAGCGGGCTGGCCTCAGTTCTTC.

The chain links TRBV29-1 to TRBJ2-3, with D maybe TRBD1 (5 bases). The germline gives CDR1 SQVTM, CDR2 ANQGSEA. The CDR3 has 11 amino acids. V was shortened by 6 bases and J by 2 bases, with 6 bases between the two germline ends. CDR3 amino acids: CSVTDTDTQYF. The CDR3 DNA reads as TGCAGCGTGACAGACACAGATACGCAGTATTTT.

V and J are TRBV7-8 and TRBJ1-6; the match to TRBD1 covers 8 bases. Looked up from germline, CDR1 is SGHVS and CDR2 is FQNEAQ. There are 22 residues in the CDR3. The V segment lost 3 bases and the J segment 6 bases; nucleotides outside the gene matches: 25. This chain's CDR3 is CASSLKPRGRGQILSPNSPLHF. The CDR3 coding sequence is TGTGCCAGCAGCTTGAAACCTCGGGGCAGGGGGCAAATCCTATCCCCTAATTCACCCCTCCACTTT. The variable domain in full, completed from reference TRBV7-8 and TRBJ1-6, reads GAGVSQSPRYKVAKRGQDVALRCDPISGHVSLFWYQQALGQGPEFLTYFQNEAQLDKSGLPSDRFFAERPEGSVSTLKIQRTQQEDSAVYLCASSLKPRGRGQILSPNSPLHFGNGTRLTVT.

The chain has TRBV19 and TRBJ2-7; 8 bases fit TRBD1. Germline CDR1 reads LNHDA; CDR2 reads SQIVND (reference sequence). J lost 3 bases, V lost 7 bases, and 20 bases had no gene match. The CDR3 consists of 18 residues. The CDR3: CASTVSGTGPSLLYEQYF. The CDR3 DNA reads TGTGCCAGTACCGTCTCCGGGACAGGTCCATCACTTCTCTACGAGCAGTACTTC.

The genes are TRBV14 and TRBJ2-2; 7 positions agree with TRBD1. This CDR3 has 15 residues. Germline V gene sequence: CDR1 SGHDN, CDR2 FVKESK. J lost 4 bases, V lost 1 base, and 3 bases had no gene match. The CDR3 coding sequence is TGTGCCAGCAGCCAAGTTAGACAGGGCACCGGGGAGCTGTTTTTT. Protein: CASSQVRQGTGELFF.

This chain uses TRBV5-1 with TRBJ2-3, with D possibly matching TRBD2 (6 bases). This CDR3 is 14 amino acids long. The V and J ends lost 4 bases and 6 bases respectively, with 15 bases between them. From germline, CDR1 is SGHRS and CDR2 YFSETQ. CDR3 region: CASSPGDSRDTQYF. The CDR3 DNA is TGCGCCAGCAGCCCTGGGGACTCGAGGGATACGCAGTATTTT.

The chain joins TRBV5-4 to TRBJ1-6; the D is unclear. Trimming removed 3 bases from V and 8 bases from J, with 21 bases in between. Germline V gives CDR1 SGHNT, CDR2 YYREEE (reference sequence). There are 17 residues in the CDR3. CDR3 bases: TGTGCCAGCAGCTCGCGATGGAGATCCTCGCGACATTCACCCCTCCACTTT. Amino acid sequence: CASSSRWRSSRHSPLHF. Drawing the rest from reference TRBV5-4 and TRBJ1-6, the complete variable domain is ETGVTQSPTHLIKTRGQQVTLRCSSQSGHNTVSWYQQALGQGPQFIFQYYREEENGRGNFPPRFSGLQFPNYSSELNVNALELDDSALYLCASSSRWRSSRHSPLHFGNGTRLTVT.

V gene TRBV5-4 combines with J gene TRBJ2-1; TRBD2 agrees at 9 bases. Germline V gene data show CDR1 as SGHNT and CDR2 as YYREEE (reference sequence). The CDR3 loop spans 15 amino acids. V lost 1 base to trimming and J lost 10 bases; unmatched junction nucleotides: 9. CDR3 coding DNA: TGTGCCAGCAGCTTGATTGGCGGGAGGGTAAGGGAGCAGTTCTTC. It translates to CASSLIGGRVREQFF. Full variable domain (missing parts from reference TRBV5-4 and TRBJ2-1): ETGVTQSPTHLIKTRGQQVTLRCSSQSGHNTVSWYQQALGQGPQFIFQYYREEENGRGNFPPRFSGLQFPNYSSELNVNALELDDSALYLCASSLIGGRVREQFFGPGTRLTVL.

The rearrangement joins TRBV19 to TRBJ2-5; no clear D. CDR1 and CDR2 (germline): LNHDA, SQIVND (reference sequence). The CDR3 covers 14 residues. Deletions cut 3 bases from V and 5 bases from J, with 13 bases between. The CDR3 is CASSMGDPAETQYF. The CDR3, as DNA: TGTGCCAGTAGTATGGGCGACCCCGCTGAGACCCAGTACTTC.

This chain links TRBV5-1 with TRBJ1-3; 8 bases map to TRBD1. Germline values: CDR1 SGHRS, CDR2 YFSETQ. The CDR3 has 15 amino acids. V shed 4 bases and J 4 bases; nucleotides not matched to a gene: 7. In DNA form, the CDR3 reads TGCGCCAGCAGCCCGGACAGGGCATCAGGAAACACCATATATTTT. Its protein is CASSPDRASGNTIYF.

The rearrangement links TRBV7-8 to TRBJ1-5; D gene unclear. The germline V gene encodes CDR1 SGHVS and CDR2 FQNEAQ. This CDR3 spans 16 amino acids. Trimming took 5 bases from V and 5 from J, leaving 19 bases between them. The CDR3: CASSHLRGRRDQPQHF. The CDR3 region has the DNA TGTGCCAGCAGCCACCTCCGTGGACGGAGGGATCAGCCCCAGCATTTT.

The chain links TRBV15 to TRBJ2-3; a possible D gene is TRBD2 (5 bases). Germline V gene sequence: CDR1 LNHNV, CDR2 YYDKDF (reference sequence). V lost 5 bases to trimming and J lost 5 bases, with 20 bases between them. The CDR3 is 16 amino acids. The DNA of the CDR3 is TGTGCCACCAGCCCCCCCGGGGTGATCCCCCGAGATACGCAGTATTTT. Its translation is CATSPPGVIPRDTQYF.

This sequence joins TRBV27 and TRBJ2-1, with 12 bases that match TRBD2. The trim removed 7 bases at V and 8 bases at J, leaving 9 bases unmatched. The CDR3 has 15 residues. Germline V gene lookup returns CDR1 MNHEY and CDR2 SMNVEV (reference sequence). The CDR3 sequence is CASTRRLAGVHEQFF. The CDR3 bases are TGTGCCAGCACCCGCCGACTAGCGGGAGTCCATGAGCAGTTCTTC.

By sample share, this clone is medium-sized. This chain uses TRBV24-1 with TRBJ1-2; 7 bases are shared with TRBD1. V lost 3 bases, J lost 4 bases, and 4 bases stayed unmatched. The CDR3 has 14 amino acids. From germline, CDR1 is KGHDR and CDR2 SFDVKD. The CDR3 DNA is TGTGCCACCAGTGATGTGGGACAGAGCTATGGCTACACCTTC. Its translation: CATSDVGQSYGYTF.

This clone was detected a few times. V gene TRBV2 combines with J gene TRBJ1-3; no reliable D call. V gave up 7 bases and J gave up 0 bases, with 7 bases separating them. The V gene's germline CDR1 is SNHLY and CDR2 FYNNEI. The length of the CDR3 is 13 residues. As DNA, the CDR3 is TGTGCCAGCACTTGGAGCTCTGGAAACACCATATATTTT. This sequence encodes CASTWSSGNTIYF.

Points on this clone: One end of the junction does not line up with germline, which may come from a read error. The CDR3 sequence: CASSLWGLGYTF. For the CDR3, the DNA is TGTGCTAGCAGCTTATGGGGGCTTGGCTACACCTTC. The rearrangement uses TRBV7-7 and TRBJ1-2, with D possibly being TRBD1 (6 bases). This CDR3 region has 12 residues. Germline V gives CDR1 SSHAT, CDR2 FNYEAQ (reference sequence).

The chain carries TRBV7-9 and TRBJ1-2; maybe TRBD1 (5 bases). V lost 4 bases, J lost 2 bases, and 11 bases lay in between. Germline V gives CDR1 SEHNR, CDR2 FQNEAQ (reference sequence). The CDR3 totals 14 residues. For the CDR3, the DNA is TGTGCCAGCAGCTATCTCCAGGGAAACTATGGCTACACCTTC. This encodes CASSYLQGNYGYTF.

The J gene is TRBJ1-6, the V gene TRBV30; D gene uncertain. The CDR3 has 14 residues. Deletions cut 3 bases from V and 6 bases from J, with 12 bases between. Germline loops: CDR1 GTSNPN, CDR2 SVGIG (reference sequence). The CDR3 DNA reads TGTGCCTGGAGGAGCGGGGATTTTAATTCACCCCTCCACTTT. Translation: CAWRSGDFNSPLHF.

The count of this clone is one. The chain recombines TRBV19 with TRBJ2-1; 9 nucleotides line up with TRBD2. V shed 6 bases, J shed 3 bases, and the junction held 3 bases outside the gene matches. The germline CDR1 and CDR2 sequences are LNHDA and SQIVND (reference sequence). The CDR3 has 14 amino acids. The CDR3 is CASRKREDYNEQFF. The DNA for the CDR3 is TGTGCCAGTAGGAAGCGGGAGGACTACAATGAGCAGTTCTTC.

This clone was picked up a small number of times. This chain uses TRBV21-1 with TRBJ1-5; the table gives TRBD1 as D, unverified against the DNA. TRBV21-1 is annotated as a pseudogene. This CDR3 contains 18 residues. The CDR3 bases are TGTGCCAGCAGCAAAGCCTCCGGGACAGGGGTCCGGAATCAGCCCCAGCATTTT. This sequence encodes CASSKASGTGVRNQPQHF.

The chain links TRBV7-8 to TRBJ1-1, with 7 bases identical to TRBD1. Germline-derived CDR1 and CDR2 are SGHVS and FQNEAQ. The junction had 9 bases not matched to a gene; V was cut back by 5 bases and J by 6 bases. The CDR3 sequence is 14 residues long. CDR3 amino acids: CASSETGSSAEAFF. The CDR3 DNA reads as TGTGCCAGCAGCGAGACAGGGTCGAGCGCTGAAGCTTTCTTT.

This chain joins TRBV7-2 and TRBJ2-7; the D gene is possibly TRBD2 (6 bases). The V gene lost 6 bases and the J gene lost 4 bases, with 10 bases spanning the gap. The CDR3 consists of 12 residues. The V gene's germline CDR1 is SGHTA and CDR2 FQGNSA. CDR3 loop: CASRPAGYEQYF. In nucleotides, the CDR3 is TGTGCCAGCAGGCCCGCGGGGTACGAGCAGTACTTC.

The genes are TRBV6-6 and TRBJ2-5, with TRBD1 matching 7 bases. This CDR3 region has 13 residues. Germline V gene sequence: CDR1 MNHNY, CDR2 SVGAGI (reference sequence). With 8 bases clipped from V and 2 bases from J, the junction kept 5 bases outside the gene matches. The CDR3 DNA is TGTGCCAGCTCTCGGACAGGTCAAGAGACCCAGTACTTC. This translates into CASSRTGQETQYF.

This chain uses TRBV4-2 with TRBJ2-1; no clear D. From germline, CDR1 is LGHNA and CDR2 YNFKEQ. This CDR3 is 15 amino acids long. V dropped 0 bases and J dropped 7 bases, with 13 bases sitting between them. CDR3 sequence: CASSQDNRPGNEQFF. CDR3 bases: TGTGCCAGCAGCCAAGATAACCGCCCCGGGAATGAGCAGTTCTTC.